The present TCR beta chain was sequenced within a study of molecular identifiers for immune sequencing clone quantification. This CDR3 contains 17 residues. Germline V CDR1 and CDR2: SGHDT, YYEEEE. The V end was cut by 1 base, the J end by 0 bases, with 16 bases between. The naive CD8 libraries originated from between about 17,000 and 1,000,000 sorted cells and drew on 10%, 30% or 50% RNA. Based on a CD8+CD4-CCR7+CD45RA+ profile, naive CD8 T cells were sorted. MiXCR, run by TCRdb on the PCR reads, gives a single entry per CDR3 protein. The profile covers roughly 86,000 distinct CDR3 sequences, with roughly 19% appearing a single time and roughly 0.85% taken by the ten largest.

Sequences were obtained from naive CD8+ T cells from blood, with Jurkat cell RNA spiked in. Noted subset: FACS-sorted CD8+CD4-CCR7+CD45RA+ naive T cells. This chain connects TRBV5-6 to TRBJ2-5, with D possibly matching TRBD1 (6 bases). This clonotype was obtained from a human donor in good health. Some libraries in this study had Jurkat cell RNA spiked in. CDR3: CASSLNPGRGHQETQYF. The CDR3 DNA follows: TGTGCCAGCAGCTTGAACCCAGGCAGGGGCCACCAAGAGACCCAGTACTTC.